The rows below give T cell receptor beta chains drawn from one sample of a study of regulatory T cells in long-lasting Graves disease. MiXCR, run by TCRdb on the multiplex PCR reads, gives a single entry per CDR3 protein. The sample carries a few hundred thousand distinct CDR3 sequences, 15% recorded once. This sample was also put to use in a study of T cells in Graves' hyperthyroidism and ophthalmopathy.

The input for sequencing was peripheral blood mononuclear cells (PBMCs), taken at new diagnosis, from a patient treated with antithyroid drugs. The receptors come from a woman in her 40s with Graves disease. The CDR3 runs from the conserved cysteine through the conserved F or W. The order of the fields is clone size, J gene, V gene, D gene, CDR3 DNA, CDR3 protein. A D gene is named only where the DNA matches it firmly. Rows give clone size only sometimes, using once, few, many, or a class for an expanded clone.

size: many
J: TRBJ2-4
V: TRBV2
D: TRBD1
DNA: TGTGCCAGCAGTGAATGGCCAGGGGGAGCCAAAAACATTCAGTACTTC
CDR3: CASSEWPGGAKNIQYF

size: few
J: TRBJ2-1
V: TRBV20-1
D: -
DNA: TGCAGTGCTAGAGAAAGGGATCTACTACTCAATGAGCAGTTCTTC
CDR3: CSARERDLLLNEQFF

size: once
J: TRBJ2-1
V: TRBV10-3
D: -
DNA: TGTGCCATCAGTGAGTCCCGTTCAGAGGTAGGGAATGAGCAGTTCTTC
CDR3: CAISESRSEVGNEQFF

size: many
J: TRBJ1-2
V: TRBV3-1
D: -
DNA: TGTGCCAGCAGCCAAGATATAGGGGGAGACTATGGCTACACCTTC
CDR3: CASSQDIGGDYGYTF

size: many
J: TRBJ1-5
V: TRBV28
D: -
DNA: TGTGCCAGCAGTTTCGGGATCTTAGGGCAGGCCAATCAGCCCCAGCATTTT
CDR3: CASSFGILGQANQPQHF

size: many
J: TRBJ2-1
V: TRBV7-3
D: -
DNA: TGTGCCAGCAGCGGGGGTGAAGGCTACAATGAGCAGTTCTTC
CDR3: CASSGGEGYNEQFF

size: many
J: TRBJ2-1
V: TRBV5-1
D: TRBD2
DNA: TGCGCCAGCAGCTTAGTCGGGCTAGCGGGAGGCTCGGATGAGCAGTTCTTC
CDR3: CASSLVGLAGGSDEQFF

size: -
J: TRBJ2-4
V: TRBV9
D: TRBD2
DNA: TGTGCCAGCAGCGTAGCCCACGGGGGGGGCAACATTCAGTACTTC
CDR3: CASSVAHGGGNIQYF

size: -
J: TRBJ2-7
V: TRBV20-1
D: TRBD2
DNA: TGCAGTGCTAGTTCCGGGACTAGCGACTACGAGCAGTACTTC
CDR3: CSASSGTSDYEQYF

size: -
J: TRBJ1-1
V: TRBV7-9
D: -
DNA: TGTGCCAGCAGCTTAGACCCAATGAACACTGAAGCTTGCTTT
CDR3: CASSLDPMNTEACF

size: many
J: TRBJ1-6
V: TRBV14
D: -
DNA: TGTGCCAGCAGCAAAAACAGCCAACCCCTCCACTTT
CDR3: CASSKNSQPLHF

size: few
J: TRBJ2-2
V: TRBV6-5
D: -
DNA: TGTGCCAGCAGTTACTCGAGGCCCGGTACTAGCCGCACCGGGGAGCTGTTTTTT
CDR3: CASSYSRPGTSRTGELFF

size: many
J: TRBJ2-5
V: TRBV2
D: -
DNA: TGTGCCAGCAGTGAGAGGCAAGAGACCCAGTACTTC
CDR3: CASSERQETQYF

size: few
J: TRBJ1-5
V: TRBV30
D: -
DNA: TGTGCCTGGAGTTACGGGACATCCAATCAGCCCCAGCATTTT
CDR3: CAWSYGTSNQPQHF

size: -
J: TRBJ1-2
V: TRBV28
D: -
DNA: TGTGCCAGCAGTTCATTTGAGTGGGTGGATAACTATGGCTACACCTTC
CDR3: CASSSFEWVDNYGYTF

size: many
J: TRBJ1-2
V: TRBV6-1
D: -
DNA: TGTGCCAGCAGCCCAGCCTCCCCATATGGCTACACCTTC
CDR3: CASSPASPYGYTF

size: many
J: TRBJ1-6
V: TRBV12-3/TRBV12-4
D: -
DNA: TGTGCCAGCAGTTTGAGGGACATCTATAATTCACCCCTCCACTTT
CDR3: CASSLRDIYNSPLHF

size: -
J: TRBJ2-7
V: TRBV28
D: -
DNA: TGTGCCAGCAGTTTCTTGTCGGGGTACGAGCAGTACTTC
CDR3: CASSFLSGYEQYF

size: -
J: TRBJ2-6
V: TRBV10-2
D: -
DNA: TGCGCCAGCAGTGACTCTTACGGGGATTTTTTATCTGGGGCCAACGTCCTGACTTTC
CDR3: CASSDSYGDFLSGANVLTF

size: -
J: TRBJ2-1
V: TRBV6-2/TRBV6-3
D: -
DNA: TGTGCCAGCAATCTTGGGAATGAGCAGTTCTTC
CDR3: CASNLGNEQFF

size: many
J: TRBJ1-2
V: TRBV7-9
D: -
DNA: TGTGCCAGCAGCTCCCCTCGGGTTCGCTACACCTTC
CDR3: CASSSPRVRYTF

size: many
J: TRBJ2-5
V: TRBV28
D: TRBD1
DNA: TGTGCCAGCAGTTTCCCCTCCATCACCGGGACAGGGGGTTTTGGGACCCAGTACTTC
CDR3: CASSFPSITGTGGFGTQYF

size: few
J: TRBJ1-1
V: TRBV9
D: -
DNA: TGTGCCAGCAGCGACTCTAGAGGTGGAGGGAGCACTGAAGCTTTCTTT
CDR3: CASSDSRGGGSTEAFF

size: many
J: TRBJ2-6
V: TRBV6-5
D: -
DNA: TGTGCCAGCAGTTACGGGGAGTCTGGGGCCAACGTCCTGACTTTC
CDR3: CASSYGESGANVLTF

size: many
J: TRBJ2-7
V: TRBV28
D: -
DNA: TGTGCCAGCAGTTTATCAGGGGACAAATCCTACGAGCAGTACTTC
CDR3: CASSLSGDKSYEQYF

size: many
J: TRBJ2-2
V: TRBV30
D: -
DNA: TGTGCCTGGACTAGATCGGGGAACACCGGGGAGCTGTTTTTT
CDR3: CAWTRSGNTGELFF

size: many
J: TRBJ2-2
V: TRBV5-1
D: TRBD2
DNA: TGCGCCAGCAGCTCCCAAGGAGCGGGAGCAACCCGCGGGCTGTTTTTT
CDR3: CASSSQGAGATRGLFF

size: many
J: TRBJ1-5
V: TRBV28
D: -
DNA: TGTGCCAGCAGGTACTTGGCCATTGGAAATCAGCCCCAGCATTTT
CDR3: CASRYLAIGNQPQHF

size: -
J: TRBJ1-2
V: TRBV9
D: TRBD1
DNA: TGTGCCAGCAGCCGCACAGGGGGGTACACCTTC
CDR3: CASSRTGGYTF

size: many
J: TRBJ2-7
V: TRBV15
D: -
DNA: TGTGCCACCAGCAGAGTAGGGGGTATCAACGAGCAGTACTTC
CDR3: CATSRVGGINEQYF

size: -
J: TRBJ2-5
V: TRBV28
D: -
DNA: TGTGCCAGCAGTACTCGCCAGGGAGCGCAAGAGACCCAGTACTTC
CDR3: CASSTRQGAQETQYF

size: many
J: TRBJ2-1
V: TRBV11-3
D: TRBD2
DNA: TGTGCCAGCAGCCTTAGACTAGCGGTGTACAATGAGCAGTTCTTC
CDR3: CASSLRLAVYNEQFF

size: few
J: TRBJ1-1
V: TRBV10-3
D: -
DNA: TGTGCCATCAGATCGATACAGGGAAGGGCTGAAGCTTTCTTT
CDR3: CAIRSIQGRAEAFF

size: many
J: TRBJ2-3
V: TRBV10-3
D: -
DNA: TGTGCCATCAGTGATACGACTACAGATACGCAGTATTTT
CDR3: CAISDTTTDTQYF

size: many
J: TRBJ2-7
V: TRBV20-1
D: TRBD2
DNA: TGCAGTGCTAGCCTGGAGGCGACTAGCGGATACTACGAGCAGTACTTC
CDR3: CSASLEATSGYYEQYF

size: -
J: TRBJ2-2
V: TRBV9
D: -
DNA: TGTGCCAGCAGCGTAAGGAGGGACACCGGGGAGCTGGTTTTT
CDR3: CASSVRRDTGELVF

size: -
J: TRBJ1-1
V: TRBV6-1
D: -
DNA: TGTGCCAGCAGTGAAAGAACAGGGTTGAACACTGAAGCTTTCTTT
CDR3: CASSERTGLNTEAFF

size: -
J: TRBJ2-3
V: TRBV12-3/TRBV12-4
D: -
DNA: TGTGCCAGCAGTTTTATCCAGGGCTCAGATACGCAGTATTTT
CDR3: CASSFIQGSDTQYF

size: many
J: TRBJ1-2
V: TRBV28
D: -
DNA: TGTGCCAGCACCCTGGGCCGGGGGAAGGAGTATGGCTACACCTTC
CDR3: CASTLGRGKEYGYTF

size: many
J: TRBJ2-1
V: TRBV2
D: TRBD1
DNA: TGTGCCAGCAGTGGACAGGGCGTAAACAATGAGCAGTTCTTC
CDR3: CASSGQGVNNEQFF

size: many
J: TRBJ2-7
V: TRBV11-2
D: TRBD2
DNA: TGTGCCAGCAGCCTCCTGCTAGCGGGCTACGAGCAGTACTTC
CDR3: CASSLLLAGYEQYF